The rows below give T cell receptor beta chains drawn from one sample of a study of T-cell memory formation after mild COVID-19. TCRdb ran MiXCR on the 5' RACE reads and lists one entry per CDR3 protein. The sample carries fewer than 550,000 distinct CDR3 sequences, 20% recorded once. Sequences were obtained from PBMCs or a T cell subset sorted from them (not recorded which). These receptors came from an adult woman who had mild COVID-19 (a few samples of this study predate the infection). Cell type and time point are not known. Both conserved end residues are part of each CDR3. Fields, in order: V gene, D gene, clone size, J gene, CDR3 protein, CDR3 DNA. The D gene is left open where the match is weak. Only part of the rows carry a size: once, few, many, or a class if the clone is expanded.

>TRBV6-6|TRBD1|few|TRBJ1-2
CASSKPRDRAYGYTF
TGTGCCAGCAGTAAACCGCGGGACAGGGCCTATGGCTACACCTTC
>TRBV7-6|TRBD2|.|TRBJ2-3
CASSLDGLAQYF
TGTGCCAGCAGCTTAGATGGACTAGCGCAGTATTTT
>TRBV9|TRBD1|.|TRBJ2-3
CASSAQGQGAADTQYF
TGTGCCAGCAGCGCCCAGGGACAGGGGGCGGCAGATACGCAGTATTTT
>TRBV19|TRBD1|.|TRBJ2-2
CASSLQGMATGELFF
TGTGCCAGTAGTTTACAGGGGATGGCCACCGGGGAGCTGTTTTTT
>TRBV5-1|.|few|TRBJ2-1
CASSLDSLGVSVF
TGCGCCAGCAGCTTGGACTCGTTGGGGGTTTCGGTCTTC
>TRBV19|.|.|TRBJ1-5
CASSISPQGGNQPQHF
TGTGCCAGTAGTATATCCCCACAGGGCGGCAATCAGCCCCAGCATTTT
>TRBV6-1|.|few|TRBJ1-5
CASSEGTYYSNQPQHF
TGTGCCAGCAGTGAAGGGACATATTATAGCAATCAGCCCCAGCATTTT
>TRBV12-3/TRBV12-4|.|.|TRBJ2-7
CASSLAGTHEQYF
TGTGCCAGCAGCCTTGCCGGGACCCACGAGCAGTACTTC
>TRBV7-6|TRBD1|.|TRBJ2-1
CASSSRTGGVLSSYNEQFF
TGTGCCAGCAGCTCCCGGACAGGGGGCGTCCTGAGCTCCTACAATGAGCAGTTCTTC
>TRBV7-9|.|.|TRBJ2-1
CASSLVWGTHNEQFF
TGTGCCAGCAGCTTAGTATGGGGGACCCACAATGAGCAGTTCTTC
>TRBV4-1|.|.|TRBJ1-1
CASSQLMNTEAFF
TGCGCCAGCAGCCAACTCATGAACACTGAAGCTTTCTTT